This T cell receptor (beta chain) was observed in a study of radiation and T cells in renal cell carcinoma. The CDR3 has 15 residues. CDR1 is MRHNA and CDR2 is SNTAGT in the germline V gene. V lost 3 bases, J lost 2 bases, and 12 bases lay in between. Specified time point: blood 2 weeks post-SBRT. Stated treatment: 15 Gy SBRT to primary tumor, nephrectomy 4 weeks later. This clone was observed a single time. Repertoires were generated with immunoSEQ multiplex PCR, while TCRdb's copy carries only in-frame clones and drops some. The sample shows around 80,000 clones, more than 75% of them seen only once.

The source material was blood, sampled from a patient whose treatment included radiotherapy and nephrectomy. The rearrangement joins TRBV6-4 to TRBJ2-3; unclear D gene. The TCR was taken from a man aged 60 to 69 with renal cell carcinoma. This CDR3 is CASSDSAYYTDTQYF. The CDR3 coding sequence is TGTGCCAGCAGTGATTCAGCCTACTACACAGATACGCAGTATTTT.